Below, 3 T cell receptor beta chains from the same sample are listed, as sequenced in a study of cytotoxic CD8 clonotypes in ibrutinib-treated CLL. Assay: immunoSEQ multiplex PCR; the TCRdb copy retains only in-frame clones and omits some. The sample contains around 70,000 clones, around four fifths of which appear only once. This specimen consisted of PBMCs, obtained after 24 months of ibrutinib treatment. The receptors derive from a human donor with chronic lymphocytic leukemia.

This clone was picked up a small number of times. The gene calls are TRBV5-1 and TRBJ2-2, with D unclear. With 2 bases removed from V and 2 bases from J, the gap between germline ends came to 4 bases. The germline CDR1 and CDR2 sequences are SGHRS and YFSETQ. The CDR3 is 13 residues long. CDR3 loop: CASSLRNTGELFF. As DNA, the CDR3 is TGCGCCAGCAGCTTAAGAAACACCGGGGAGCTGTTTTTT. The variable domain in full, completed from reference TRBV5-1 and TRBJ2-2, reads KAGVTQTPRYLIKTRGQQVTLSCSPISGHRSVSWYQQTPGQGLQFLFEYFSETQRNKGNFPGRFSGRQFSNSRSEMNVSTLELGDSALYLCASSLRNTGELFFGEGSRLTVL.

The chain is built from TRBV7-2 and TRBJ2-3; TRBD2 might be the D (6 bases). V was trimmed by 4 bases and J by 11 bases, leaving 22 bases between them. This CDR3 has 15 amino acids. From germline, CDR1 is SGHTA and CDR2 FQGNSA. CDR3 loop: CASSSLRDFPGGQYF. The CDR3 nucleotides are TGTGCCAGCAGCTCACTCCGGGACTTCCCGGGTGGGCAGTATTTT. Full variable domain (outside the CDR3, taken from reference TRBV7-2 and TRBJ2-3): GAGVSQSPSNKVTEKGKDVELRCDPISGHTALYWYRQSLGQGLEFLIYFQGNSAPDKSGLPSDRFSAERTGGSVSTLTIQRTQQEDSAVYLCASSSLRDFPGGQYFGPGTRLTVL.

The rearrangement uses TRBV7-2 and TRBJ2-1; 10 positions agree with TRBD1. The CDR3 loop spans 15 amino acids. Germline V gives CDR1 SGHTA, CDR2 FQGNSA. The V segment lost 7 bases and the J segment 5 bases; nucleotides outside the gene matches: 8. The CDR3 loop reads CASNNRDRGNNEQFF. The CDR3 DNA is TGTGCCAGCAATAACCGGGACAGGGGAAACAATGAGCAGTTCTTC. Combining the CDR3 with reference TRBV7-2 and TRBJ2-1 gives the whole variable domain GAGVSQSPSNKVTEKGKDVELRCDPISGHTALYWYRQSLGQGLEFLIYFQGNSAPDKSGLPSDRFSAERTGGSVSTLTIQRTQQEDSAVYLCASNNRDRGNNEQFFGPGTRLTVL.